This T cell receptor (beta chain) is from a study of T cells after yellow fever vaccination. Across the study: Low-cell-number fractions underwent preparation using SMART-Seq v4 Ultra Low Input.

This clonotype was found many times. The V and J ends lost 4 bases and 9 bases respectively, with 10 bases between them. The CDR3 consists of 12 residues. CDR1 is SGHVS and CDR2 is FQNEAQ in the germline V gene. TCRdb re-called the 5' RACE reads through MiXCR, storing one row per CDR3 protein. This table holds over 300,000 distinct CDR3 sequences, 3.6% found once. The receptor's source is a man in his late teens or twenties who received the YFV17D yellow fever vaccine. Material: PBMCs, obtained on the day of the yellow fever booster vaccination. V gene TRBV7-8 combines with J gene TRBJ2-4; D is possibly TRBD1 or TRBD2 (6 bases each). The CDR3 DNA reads TGTGCCAGCAGCTCGGGGGCAGGCATTCAGTACTTC. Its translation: CASSSGAGIQYF.